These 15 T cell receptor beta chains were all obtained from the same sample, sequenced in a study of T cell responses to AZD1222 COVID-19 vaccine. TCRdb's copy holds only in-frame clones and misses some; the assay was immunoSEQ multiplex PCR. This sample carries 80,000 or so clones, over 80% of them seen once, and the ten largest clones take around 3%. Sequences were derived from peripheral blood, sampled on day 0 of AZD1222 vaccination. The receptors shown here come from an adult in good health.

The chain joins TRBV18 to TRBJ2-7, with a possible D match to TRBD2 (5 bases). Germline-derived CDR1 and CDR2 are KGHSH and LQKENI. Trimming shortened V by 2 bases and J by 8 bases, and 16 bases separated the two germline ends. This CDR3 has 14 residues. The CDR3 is CASSPGDSAVKQYF. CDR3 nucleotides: TGTGCCAGCTCACCAGGGGATAGCGCAGTCAAGCAGTACTTC.

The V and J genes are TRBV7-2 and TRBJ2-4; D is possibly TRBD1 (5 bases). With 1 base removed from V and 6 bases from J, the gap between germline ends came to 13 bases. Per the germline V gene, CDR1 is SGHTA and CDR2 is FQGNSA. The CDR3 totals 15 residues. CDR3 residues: CASSLGSTAGNIQYF. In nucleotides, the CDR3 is TGTGCCAGCAGCTTAGGCTCGACAGCAGGAAACATTCAGTACTTC.

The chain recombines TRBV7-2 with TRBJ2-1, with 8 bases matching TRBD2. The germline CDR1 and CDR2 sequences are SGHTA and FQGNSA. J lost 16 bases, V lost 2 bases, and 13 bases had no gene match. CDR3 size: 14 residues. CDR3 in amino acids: CASSLSRGAPSPFF. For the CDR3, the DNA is TGTGCCAGCAGCTTATCGCGGGGGGCACCCTCACCCTTCTTC.

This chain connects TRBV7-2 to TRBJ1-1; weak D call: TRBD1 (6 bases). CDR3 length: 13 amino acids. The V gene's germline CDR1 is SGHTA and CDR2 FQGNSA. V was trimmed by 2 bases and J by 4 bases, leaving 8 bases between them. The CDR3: CASSLTGFTEAFF. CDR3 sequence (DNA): TGTGCCAGCAGCTTAACAGGGTTCACTGAAGCTTTCTTT.

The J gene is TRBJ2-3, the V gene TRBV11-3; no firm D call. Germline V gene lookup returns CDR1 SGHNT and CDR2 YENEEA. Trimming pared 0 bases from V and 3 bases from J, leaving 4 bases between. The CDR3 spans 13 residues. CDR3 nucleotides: TGTGCCAGCAGCTTAGAGAGAACAGATACGCAGTATTTT. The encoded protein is CASSLERTDTQYF.

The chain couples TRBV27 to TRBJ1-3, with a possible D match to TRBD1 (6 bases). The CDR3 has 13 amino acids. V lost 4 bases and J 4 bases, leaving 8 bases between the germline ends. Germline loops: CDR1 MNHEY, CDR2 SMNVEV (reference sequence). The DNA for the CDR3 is TGTGCCAGCAGTTCACAGGGAGGAAACACCATATATTTT. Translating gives CASSSQGGNTIYF.

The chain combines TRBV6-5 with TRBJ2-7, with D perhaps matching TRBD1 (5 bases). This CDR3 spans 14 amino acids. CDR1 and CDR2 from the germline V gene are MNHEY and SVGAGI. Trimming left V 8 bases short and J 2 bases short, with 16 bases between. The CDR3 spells CASGEYGAAYEQYF. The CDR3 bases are TGTGCCAGCGGGGAATATGGGGCTGCCTACGAGCAGTACTTC.

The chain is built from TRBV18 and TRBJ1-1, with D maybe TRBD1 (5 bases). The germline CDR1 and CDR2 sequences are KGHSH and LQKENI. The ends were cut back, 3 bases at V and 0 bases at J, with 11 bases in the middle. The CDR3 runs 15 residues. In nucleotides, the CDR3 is TGTGCCAGCTCACCTAGGGACGGCTTGAACACTGAAGCTTTCTTT. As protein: CASSPRDGLNTEAFF. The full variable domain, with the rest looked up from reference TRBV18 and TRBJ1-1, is NAGVMQNPRHLVRRRGQEARLRCSPMKGHSHVYWYRQLPEEGLKFMVYLQKENIIDESGMPKERFSAEFPKEGPSILRIQQVVRGDSAAYFCASSPRDGLNTEAFFGQGTRLTVV.

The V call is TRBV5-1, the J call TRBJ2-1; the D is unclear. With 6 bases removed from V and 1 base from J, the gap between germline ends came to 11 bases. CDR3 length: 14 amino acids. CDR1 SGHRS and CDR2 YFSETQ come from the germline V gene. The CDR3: CASNPEKSYNEQFF. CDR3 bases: TGCGCCAGCAACCCTGAAAAGTCCTACAATGAGCAGTTCTTC.

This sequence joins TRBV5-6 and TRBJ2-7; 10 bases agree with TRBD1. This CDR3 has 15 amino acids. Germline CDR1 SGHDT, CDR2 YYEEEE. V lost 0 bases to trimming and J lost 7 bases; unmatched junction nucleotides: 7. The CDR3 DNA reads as TGTGCCAGCAGCTTGGGCGGGACAGGGGCAAAAGAGCAGTACTTC. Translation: CASSLGGTGAKEQYF.

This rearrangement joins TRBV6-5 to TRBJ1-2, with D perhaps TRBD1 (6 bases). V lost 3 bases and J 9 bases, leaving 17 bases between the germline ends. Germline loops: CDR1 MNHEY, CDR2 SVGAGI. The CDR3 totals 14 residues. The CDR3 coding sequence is TGTGCCAGCAGTTATGGGACAACCCATCCAAGCTACACCTTC. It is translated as CASSYGTTHPSYTF.

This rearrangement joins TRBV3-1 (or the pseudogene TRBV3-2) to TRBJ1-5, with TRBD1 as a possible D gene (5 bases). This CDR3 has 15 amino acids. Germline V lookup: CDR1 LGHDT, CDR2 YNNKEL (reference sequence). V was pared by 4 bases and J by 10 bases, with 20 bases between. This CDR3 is CASSPDTGTLSPQHF. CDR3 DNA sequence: TGTGCCAGCAGCCCAGATACCGGGACCCTCAGCCCCCAGCATTTT.

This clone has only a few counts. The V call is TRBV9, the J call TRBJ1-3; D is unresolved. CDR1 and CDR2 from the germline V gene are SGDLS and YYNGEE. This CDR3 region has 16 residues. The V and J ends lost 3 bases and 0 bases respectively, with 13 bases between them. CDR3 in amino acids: CASSAPQAFSGNTIYF. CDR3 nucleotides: TGTGCCAGCAGCGCCCCGCAAGCGTTCTCTGGAAACACCATATATTTT.

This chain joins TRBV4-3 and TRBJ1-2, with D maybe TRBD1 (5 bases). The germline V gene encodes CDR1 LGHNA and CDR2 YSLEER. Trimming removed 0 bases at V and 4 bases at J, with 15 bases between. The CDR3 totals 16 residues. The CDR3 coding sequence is TGCGCCAGCAGCCAAGATTTTAATGGGGGGATCTATGGCTACACCTTC. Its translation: CASSQDFNGGIYGYTF.

The CDR3 nucleotides are TGCGCCAGCAGCCAAGACGGGCGCGGGAGGTTCCAAGAGACCCAGTACTTC. It codes for CASSQDGRGRFQETQYF. This chain uses TRBV4-1 with TRBJ2-5, with 8 bases lining up with TRBD2. The CDR3 sequence is 17 residues long. Germline V CDR1 and CDR2: MGHRA, YSYEKL. J gave up 1 base and V 0 bases, and 7 bases lay outside the gene matches.